This record concerns one T cell receptor beta chain sequence. Its target is unknown. This sample was taken from a study of T-cell reconstitution after alpha-beta-depleted transplantation in children. TCRbeta library construction was performed incorporating unique molecular identifiers. TCRdb re-derived calls from the PCR reads in MiXCR, one entry per CDR3 protein. The sample includes approximately 500,000 distinct CDR3 sequences, about 10% seen only once; the top ten take roughly 2%. The CDR3 is made up of 14 amino acids. V lost 0 bases to trimming and J lost 4 bases, with 10 bases between them. The germline V gene has CDR1 KGHSH and CDR2 LQKENI. Study-wide results and caveats: Elevated TCRbeta diversity at day 60 was traced, in some patients, to surviving recipient T cells and thymic progenitors. The main origin of T-cell counts and diversity one year after transplant was newly produced T cells. Reportedly, alpha-beta T cells present about two months post-transplant originated from several hundred expanded clones of graft origin.

The clonotype was recovered from a child aged 2-15 years with inherited bone marrow failure, due to receive a stem cell transplant. This chain joins TRBV18 and TRBJ2-7; no definite D call. The specimen was PBMCs, collected before TCRalphabeta/CD19-depleted stem cell transplant. The CDR3 reads CASSPPEREYEQYF. Written as DNA, the CDR3 is TGTGCCAGCTCACCACCGGAGCGTGAGTACGAGCAGTACTTC.